Following are 4 T cell receptor beta chains from one sample sequenced in a study of control samples from healthy donors and cancer patients. This table comes from immunoSEQ multiplex PCR, and its TCRdb copy is limited to in-frame clones, with some not included. The sample lists about 160,000 clones; 70% to 90% were seen once. Material: blood. These receptor sequences come from a man younger than 45 in good health.

The chain employs TRBV28 and TRBJ2-7, with 14 nucleotides matching TRBD2. With V trimmed by 2 bases and J by 7 bases, 4 bases remained unmatched. Germline-derived CDR1 and CDR2 are MDHEN and SYDVKM. The CDR3 is made up of 15 amino acids. This CDR3 is CASSLMGLAGEEQYF. CDR3 coding DNA: TGTGCCAGCAGTTTAATGGGACTAGCGGGAGAGGAGCAGTACTTC.

The chain has TRBV18 and TRBJ2-1, with 10 bases fitting TRBD1. V shed 3 bases, J shed 2 bases, and the junction held 1 base outside the gene matches. CDR3 length: 15 amino acids. Germline V gives CDR1 KGHSH, CDR2 LQKENI. This CDR3 is CASSPGQGAYNEQFF. The CDR3, as DNA: TGTGCCAGCTCACCTGGACAGGGGGCCTACAATGAGCAGTTCTTC.

The chain joins TRBV28 to TRBJ2-7; unclear D gene. The germline V gene encodes CDR1 MDHEN and CDR2 SYDVKM. The CDR3 consists of 15 residues. The V gene lost 5 bases and the J gene lost 1 base, with 15 bases spanning the gap. The CDR3 DNA reads TGTGCCAGCAGTCTCACCCCGACACTTTCCTACGAGCAGTACTTC. Its protein is CASSLTPTLSYEQYF. The full variable domain, completed using reference TRBV28 and TRBJ2-7, is DVKVTQSSRYLVKRTGEKVFLECVQDMDHENMFWYRQDPGLGLRLIYFSYDVKMKEKGDIPEGYSVSREKKERFSLILESASTNQTSMYLCASSLTPTLSYEQYFGPGTRLTVT.

The V gene is TRBV12-5, the J gene TRBJ2-1; 11 bases are shared with TRBD2. The trim removed 0 bases at V and 4 bases at J, leaving 11 bases unmatched. Per germline, CDR1 LGHNT and CDR2 FRNRAP. The CDR3 has 19 residues. This chain's CDR3 is CASGLVPFVVAGGYNEQFF. As DNA, the CDR3 is TGTGCTAGTGGTTTGGTACCCTTTGTGGTAGCGGGAGGGTACAATGAGCAGTTCTTC.